These T cell receptor beta chains were read from a single sample in a study of blood T cell repertoires in COVID-19. Libraries were prepared by immunoSEQ multiplex PCR; TCRdb keeps only in-frame clonotypes and omits some of them. The table shows nearly 400,000 clones, with under 90% occurring only once. The sample taken for sequencing was PBMCs or T cells enriched from blood (not recorded which). Receptor source: a woman in her twenties or thirties who had recovered from COVID-19. CDR3s include the opening cysteine and the closing phenylalanine or tryptophan. The D gene is left open where the match is weak. Clone size, where shown, is once, few, many, or a class for clones that have expanded.

>.|.|TRBV28|TRBJ1-1
CASSAEGGMNTEAFF
TGTGCCAGCAGTGCAGAGGGGGGGATGAACACTGAAGCTTTCTTT
>TRBD1|.|TRBV5-1|TRBJ1-5
CASSARTGRDQPQHF
TGCGCCAGCAGCGCCCGGACAGGGAGGGATCAGCCCCAGCATTTT
>TRBD1|.|TRBV20-1|TRBJ2-7
CSTRDSYEQYF
TGCAGTACCCGGGACAGCTACGAGCAGTACTTC
>.|.|TRBV28|TRBJ1-6
CASRKLQGLDNNSPLHF
TGTGCCAGCAGGAAACTACAGGGTCTGGACAACAATTCACCCCTCCACTTT
>TRBD1|.|TRBV18|TRBJ1-2
CASSQPDRAGYTF
TGTGCCAGCTCACAACCGGACAGGGCTGGCTACACCTTC
>.|.|TRBV6-1|TRBJ1-2
CASSEAKGQRTDGYTF
TGTGCCAGCAGTGAAGCGAAGGGGCAAAGAACGGATGGCTACACCTTC
>TRBD2|.|TRBV24-1|TRBJ2-1
CATSDLLAGGNEQFF
TGTGCCACCAGTGACCTACTAGCGGGAGGTAATGAGCAGTTCTTC
>TRBD2|.|TRBV7-8|TRBJ2-3
CASSLGLAGLSTDTQYF
TGTGCCAGCAGCTTAGGACTAGCGGGGCTTAGCACAGATACGCAGTATTTT
>TRBD1|.|TRBV6-5|TRBJ2-3
CASSGGPPVTDTQYF
TGTGCCAGCTCAGGGGGCCCGCCCGTAACAGATACGCAGTATTTT
>TRBD1|.|TRBV3-1/TRBV3-2|TRBJ1-1
CASSHRQGLGNTEAFF
TGTGCCAGCAGCCACCGACAGGGGTTGGGGAACACTGAAGCTTTCTTT
>TRBD2|.|TRBV5-6|TRBJ2-3
CASSLELAGLADTQYF
TGTGCCAGCAGCTTGGAACTAGCGGGGTTAGCAGATACGCAGTATTTT
>TRBD2|.|TRBV6-5|TRBJ2-4
CASRAGGWDIQYF
TGTGCCAGCAGAGCGGGAGGTTGGGACATTCAGTACTTC
>TRBD1|.|TRBV7-2|TRBJ2-5
CASSSFFETGQETQYF
TGTGCCAGCAGCTCGTTCTTCGAGACAGGGCAAGAGACCCAGTACTTC
>.|.|TRBV29-1|TRBJ1-1
CSVDTFDGQDEAFF
TGCAGCGTTGACACCTTTGACGGACAAGACGAAGCTTTCTTT
>TRBD1|.|TRBV19|TRBJ1-5
CASSIRTGLNQPQHF
TGTGCCAGTAGTATCCGGACAGGGTTGAACCAGCCCCAGCATTTT
>TRBD1|.|TRBV7-9|TRBJ2-3
CASSPDRQFGGDTQYF
TGTGCCAGCAGCCCGGACAGGCAGTTCGGAGGAGATACGCAGTATTTT
>TRBD1|.|TRBV29-1|TRBJ2-5
CSVEGVRGHETQYF
TGCAGCGTTGAAGGGGTCAGGGGGCACGAGACCCAGTACTTC
>TRBD1|.|TRBV5-4|TRBJ2-5
CASSSPQGQETQYF
TGTGCCAGCAGCTCGCCACAGGGGCAAGAGACCCAGTACTTC
>.|.|TRBV19|TRBJ2-1
CASSISGPSYNEQFF
TGTGCCAGTAGTATCTCAGGGCCCTCCTACAATGAGCAGTTCTTC
>.|.|TRBV4-2|TRBJ1-1
CASTPEGGVNTEAFF
TGTGCCAGCACCCCCGAGGGCGGCGTGAACACTGAAGCTTTCTTT
>.|.|TRBV4-2|TRBJ1-2
CASSQEVAGDYGYTF
TGTGCCAGCAGCCAAGAGGTGGCAGGGGATTATGGCTACACCTTC
>TRBD2|.|TRBV30|TRBJ2-1
CAWSVLSVLAGISYNEQFF
TGTGCCTGGAGTGTACTTTCGGTACTAGCGGGGATCTCCTACAATGAGCAGTTCTTC
>.|.|TRBV6-1|TRBJ1-2
CASSESGRGYGYTF
TGTGCCAGCAGTGAATCTGGCAGGGGCTATGGCTACACCTTC
>.|once|TRBV18|TRBJ1-5
CASSPIFADNQPQHF
TGTGCCAGCTCACCAATTTTCGCAGACAATCAGCCCCAGCATTTT
>TRBD1|few|TRBV7-9|TRBJ1-5
CASSSQGVQPQHF
TGTGCCAGCAGCTCACAGGGGGTTCAGCCCCAGCATTTT
>TRBD2|once|TRBV14|TRBJ2-2
CASSPLGGGAIGELFF
TGTGCCAGCAGCCCCCTTGGCGGGGGGGCGATCGGGGAGCTGTTTTTT
>TRBD2|.|TRBV5-1|TRBJ2-5
CASNLGAGGPEETQYF
TGCGCCAGCAACCTTGGCGCGGGGGGGCCTGAAGAGACCCAGTACTTC
>.|.|TRBV19|TRBJ1-6
CASSPGLLINSPLHF
TGTGCCAGTAGTCCCGGACTCCTAATCAATTCACCCCTCCACTTT
>TRBD1|.|TRBV12-5|TRBJ2-7
CASFRTGGDEQYF
TGTGCTAGTTTCAGGACAGGGGGCGACGAGCAGTACTTC
>.|.|TRBV4-1|TRBJ1-2
CASSQAAGYNYGYTF
TGCGCCAGCAGCCAAGCCGCAGGATACAACTATGGCTACACCTTC
>TRBD1|.|TRBV5-6|TRBJ2-4
CASRLRGQAKNIQYF
TGTGCCAGCAGGCTGAGGGGGCAGGCCAAAAACATTCAGTACTTC
>.|.|TRBV7-9|TRBJ2-7
CASRPPGLPPGEQYF
TGTGCCAGCAGGCCTCCGGGACTCCCTCCCGGGGAGCAGTACTTC
>.|.|TRBV30|TRBJ2-7
CAWSRDRGFKQYF
TGTGCCTGGAGCCGAGACCGGGGTTTCAAGCAGTACTTC
>.|few|TRBV30|TRBJ2-5
CAWRGGRAGLETQYF
TGTGCCTGGAGGGGCGGCAGGGCTGGTCTCGAGACCCAGTACTTC
>TRBD1|.|TRBV2|TRBJ1-5
CASSSDRGHQPQHF
TGTGCCAGCAGTAGCGACAGGGGGCATCAGCCCCAGCATTTT
>.|.|TRBV5-4|TRBJ2-1
CASSLVADSYNEQFF
TGTGCCAGCAGCTTGGTAGCGGACTCCTACAATGAGCAGTTCTTC
>TRBD1|.|TRBV6-4|TRBJ1-1
CASSRDRNTEAFF
TGTGCCAGCAGCCGGGACAGGAACACTGAAGCTTTCTTT
>.|.|TRBV5-1|TRBJ2-7
CASKEQGNEQYF
TGCGCCAGCAAAGAACAGGGAAACGAGCAGTACTTC
>TRBD1|.|TRBV7-2|TRBJ1-2
CASSLGQGGSGYTF
TGTGCCAGCAGCTTAGGACAGGGGGGGAGTGGCTACACCTTC
>.|once|TRBV5-4|TRBJ2-7
CASSFRGGAGEQYF
TGTGCCAGCAGCTTTAGGGGGGGCGCGGGTGAGCAGTACTTC
>TRBD2|.|TRBV10-1|TRBJ2-1
CASSRLAGGNNEQFF
TGCGCCAGCAGTAGACTAGCGGGAGGAAACAATGAGCAGTTCTTC
>TRBD1|.|TRBV19|TRBJ1-6
CASQFPGQGSYNSPLHF
TGTGCCAGCCAATTCCCGGGACAGGGATCTTATAATTCACCCCTCCACTTT
>.|few|TRBV5-1|TRBJ1-4
CASSPIRGPFNEKLFF
TGCGCCAGCAGCCCTATTCGAGGGCCTTTTAATGAAAAACTGTTTTTT
>.|.|TRBV29-1|TRBJ2-7
CSVAEYNSYEQYF
TGCAGCGTTGCAGAATACAACTCCTACGAGCAGTACTTC
>TRBD1|.|TRBV9|TRBJ2-3
CASSETTGGTQYF
TGTGCCAGCAGCGAGACGACAGGGGGTACGCAGTATTTT
>TRBD1|once|TRBV18|TRBJ1-6
CASSLGTDYNSPLHF
TGTGCCAGCTCCCTGGGGACAGATTATAATTCACCCCTCCACTTT
>TRBD1|.|TRBV2|TRBJ1-2
CASRGNTGDGYTF
TGTGCCAGCAGGGGAAATACAGGGGATGGCTACACCTTC
>TRBD1|.|TRBV7-6|TRBJ2-6
CASRSPQTGGYGANVLTF
TGTGCCAGCAGATCCCCGCAGACAGGGGGATATGGGGCCAACGTCCTGACTTTC
>.|few|TRBV30|TRBJ1-2
CAWSVPRTGGTYGYTF
TGTGCCTGGAGTGTACCCCGGACTGGGGGGACCTATGGCTACACCTTC
>TRBD1|.|TRBV6-5|TRBJ1-2
CASISKGQGNYGYTF
TGTGCCAGCATCTCTAAGGGACAGGGAAACTATGGCTACACCTTC
>TRBD1|.|TRBV5-4|TRBJ1-1
CASSLLTGTNTEAFF
TGTGCCAGCAGCTTGTTGACAGGGACGAACACTGAAGCTTTCTTT
>.|.|TRBV5-4|TRBJ1-2
CASSLSGAGYGYTF
TGTGCCAGCAGCTTAAGCGGGGCTGGCTATGGCTACACCTTC